This is a list of T cell receptor beta chains from one sample in a study of T-cell reconstitution after alpha-beta-depleted transplantation in children. Via MiXCR, TCRdb re-called the PCR reads, giving one row per CDR3 protein. The sample lists about 60,000 distinct CDR3 sequences; approximately 46% were seen once. Sequences were derived from PBMCs, mostly from graft donor cells, sampled 360 days after TCRalphabeta/CD19-depleted stem cell transplant. Every receptor here comes from a male patient aged 10-17 years who had a stem cell transplant for acute lymphoblastic leukemia, so the T cells may come from the graft donor. Each CDR3 is given with its conserved first and last residue. A D gene is named only where the DNA matches it firmly. Size tells how often a clone was seen (once, few, many) or the class of an expanded clone, and some rows leave it out.

d_gene: NA; abundance: NA; j_gene: TRBJ2-7; v_gene: TRBV27; CDR3aa: CASSQGWTYEQYF; CDR3nt: TGTGCCAGCAGTCAAGGGTGGACCTACGAGCAGTACTTC
d_gene: TRBD1; abundance: few; j_gene: TRBJ2-3; v_gene: TRBV7-9; CDR3aa: CASDWTGGTDTQYF; CDR3nt: TGTGCCAGCGACTGGACAGGGGGCACAGATACGCAGTATTTT
d_gene: NA; abundance: NA; j_gene: TRBJ2-3; v_gene: TRBV6-1; CDR3aa: CASRQPGAGTDTQYF; CDR3nt: TGTGCCAGCAGACAGCCGGGGGCGGGCACAGATACGCAGTATTTT
d_gene: NA; abundance: NA; j_gene: TRBJ2-1; v_gene: TRBV20-1; CDR3aa: CSARVRGGANYNEQFF; CDR3nt: TGCAGTGCTAGGGTCCGTGGAGGGGCAAACTACAATGAGCAGTTCTTC
d_gene: TRBD1; abundance: few; j_gene: TRBJ1-1; v_gene: TRBV29-1; CDR3aa: CSVSTGLTEAFF; CDR3nt: TGCAGCGTGTCGACAGGGCTCACTGAAGCTTTCTTT
d_gene: NA; abundance: few; j_gene: TRBJ2-2; v_gene: TRBV29-1; CDR3aa: CSVDEGLNTGELFF; CDR3nt: TGCAGCGTTGATGAGGGCTTGAACACCGGGGAGCTGTTTTTT
d_gene: TRBD2; abundance: NA; j_gene: TRBJ2-3; v_gene: TRBV7-3; CDR3aa: CASSSTSGGADTQYF; CDR3nt: TGTGCCAGCAGCTCGACTAGCGGGGGCGCAGATACGCAGTATTTT
d_gene: NA; abundance: once; j_gene: TRBJ2-1; v_gene: TRBV7-2; CDR3aa: CASSPRWHLYNEQFF; CDR3nt: TGTGCCAGCAGCCCTCGTTGGCACCTCTACAATGAGCAGTTCTTC
d_gene: NA; abundance: few; j_gene: TRBJ2-7; v_gene: TRBV5-1; CDR3aa: CASSKLGAELRHEQYF; CDR3nt: TGCGCCAGCAGCAAACTTGGGGCAGAACTGAGGCACGAGCAGTACTTC
d_gene: NA; abundance: NA; j_gene: TRBJ2-5; v_gene: TRBV5-1; CDR3aa: CASSLMGGPQETQYF; CDR3nt: TGCGCCAGCAGCTTGATGGGAGGACCACAAGAGACCCAGTACTTC
d_gene: NA; abundance: NA; j_gene: TRBJ1-2; v_gene: TRBV5-1; CDR3aa: CASSLRDGYGYTF; CDR3nt: TGCGCCAGCAGCCTCCGGGACGGCTATGGCTACACCTTC
d_gene: TRBD1; abundance: few; j_gene: TRBJ1-5; v_gene: TRBV2; CDR3aa: CASTPRGGGQPQHF; CDR3nt: TGTGCCAGCACCCCCAGGGGAGGGGGCCAGCCCCAGCATTTT
d_gene: NA; abundance: NA; j_gene: TRBJ1-2; v_gene: TRBV14; CDR3aa: CASSQVSRGAPNYGYTF; CDR3nt: TGTGCCAGCAGCCAAGTGTCTAGGGGGGCGCCTAACTATGGCTACACCTTC
d_gene: NA; abundance: NA; j_gene: TRBJ2-5; v_gene: TRBV6-1; CDR3aa: CASSAPTGRYQETQYF; CDR3nt: TGTGCCAGCAGTGCGCCGACAGGGAGGTACCAAGAGACCCAGTACTTC
d_gene: NA; abundance: NA; j_gene: TRBJ2-2; v_gene: TRBV6-6; CDR3aa: CASVGLRTGELFF; CDR3nt: TGTGCCAGCGTCGGCTTAAGGACCGGGGAGCTGTTTTTT
d_gene: NA; abundance: few; j_gene: TRBJ2-1; v_gene: TRBV12-3/TRBV12-4; CDR3aa: CASSPRDEQFF; CDR3nt: TGTGCCAGCAGTCCCAGGGACGAGCAGTTCTTC
d_gene: TRBD2; abundance: NA; j_gene: TRBJ2-1; v_gene: TRBV20-1; CDR3aa: CSARVAGTNEQFF; CDR3nt: TGCAGTGCTAGGGTAGCGGGTACCAATGAGCAGTTCTTC
d_gene: TRBD1; abundance: NA; j_gene: TRBJ1-1; v_gene: TRBV6-5; CDR3aa: CASKDRGTEAFF; CDR3nt: TGTGCCAGCAAAGACAGGGGCACTGAAGCTTTCTTT
d_gene: NA; abundance: NA; j_gene: TRBJ2-1; v_gene: TRBV24-1; CDR3aa: CATSDSSWDWEGGNEQFF; CDR3nt: TGTGCCACCAGTGATTCCTCCTGGGACTGGGAAGGGGGTAATGAGCAGTTCTTC
d_gene: NA; abundance: few; j_gene: TRBJ2-7; v_gene: TRBV18; CDR3aa: CASSAFGAGYEQYF; CDR3nt: TGTGCCAGCTCTGCGTTTGGGGCAGGGTACGAGCAGTACTTC
d_gene: TRBD1; abundance: NA; j_gene: TRBJ2-1; v_gene: TRBV12-3/TRBV12-4; CDR3aa: CASSSTRDRGNEQFF; CDR3nt: TGTGCCAGCAGTTCTACCCGGGACAGGGGCAATGAGCAGTTCTTC
d_gene: TRBD2; abundance: NA; j_gene: TRBJ2-1; v_gene: TRBV4-1; CDR3aa: CASSQGTGLAGGPEFF; CDR3nt: TGCGCCAGCAGCCAAGGAACGGGACTAGCGGGAGGGCCGGAATTCTTC
d_gene: NA; abundance: few; j_gene: TRBJ2-5; v_gene: TRBV4-1; CDR3aa: CASSQVFGETQYF; CDR3nt: TGCGCCAGCAGCCAAGTTTTTGGAGAGACCCAGTACTTC
d_gene: NA; abundance: few; j_gene: TRBJ2-7; v_gene: TRBV7-6; CDR3aa: CASSFSTAYEQYF; CDR3nt: TGTGCCAGCAGCTTCTCGACAGCCTACGAGCAGTACTTC
d_gene: NA; abundance: few; j_gene: TRBJ2-1; v_gene: TRBV4-3; CDR3aa: CASSQDRWGDKFF; CDR3nt: TGCGCCAGCAGCCAAGATAGATGGGGGGATAAGTTCTTC
d_gene: NA; abundance: NA; j_gene: TRBJ2-7; v_gene: TRBV20-1; CDR3aa: CSATGRSSYEQYF; CDR3nt: TGCAGTGCTACAGGCAGGAGCTCCTACGAGCAGTACTTC
d_gene: NA; abundance: NA; j_gene: TRBJ2-3; v_gene: TRBV11-2; CDR3aa: CASSLYDWYGTDTQYF; CDR3nt: TGTGCCAGCAGCTTGTACGACTGGTATGGCACAGATACGCAGTATTTT
d_gene: NA; abundance: NA; j_gene: TRBJ2-3; v_gene: TRBV28; CDR3aa: CASSYPPTGLRYTDTQYF; CDR3nt: TGTGCCAGCAGTTACCCTCCGACAGGATTGAGATACACAGATACGCAGTATTTT
d_gene: TRBD2; abundance: few; j_gene: TRBJ2-3; v_gene: TRBV11-2; CDR3aa: CASSTQPRLAGASATDTQYF; CDR3nt: TGTGCCAGCAGCACCCAGCCTAGGCTAGCGGGGGCCTCTGCCACAGATACGCAGTATTTT
d_gene: NA; abundance: few; j_gene: TRBJ2-1; v_gene: TRBV20-1; CDR3aa: CSAREYRPQFF; CDR3nt: TGCAGTGCTAGAGAGTATAGGCCGCAGTTCTTC
d_gene: NA; abundance: few; j_gene: TRBJ1-3; v_gene: TRBV12-3/TRBV12-4; CDR3aa: CASSLERAVTGNTIYF; CDR3nt: TGTGCCAGCAGTTTAGAGAGGGCCGTCACTGGAAACACCATATATTTT
d_gene: TRBD1; abundance: NA; j_gene: TRBJ2-7; v_gene: TRBV12-3/TRBV12-4; CDR3aa: CASRDRERRHEQYF; CDR3nt: TGTGCCAGCCGGGACAGGGAGAGGCGGCACGAGCAGTACTTC
d_gene: NA; abundance: few; j_gene: TRBJ2-3; v_gene: TRBV12-3/TRBV12-4; CDR3aa: CASSSKDTQYF; CDR3nt: TGTGCCAGCAGTTCTAAGGATACGCAGTATTTT
d_gene: TRBD2; abundance: once; j_gene: TRBJ2-1; v_gene: TRBV20-1; CDR3aa: CSAWGLSGRVHEQFF; CDR3nt: TGCAGTGCTTGGGGACTCAGCGGGAGAGTCCATGAGCAGTTCTTC
d_gene: NA; abundance: NA; j_gene: TRBJ2-3; v_gene: TRBV18; CDR3aa: CASSPLDRDTQYF; CDR3nt: TGTGCCAGCTCACCTCTCGACAGGGATACGCAGTATTTT
d_gene: TRBD1; abundance: NA; j_gene: TRBJ2-1; v_gene: TRBV7-9; CDR3aa: CASSGTRARRGHEQFF; CDR3nt: TGTGCCAGCAGCGGAACGAGGGCTCGCAGGGGGCATGAGCAGTTCTTC
d_gene: NA; abundance: NA; j_gene: TRBJ2-2; v_gene: TRBV7-6; CDR3aa: CASSTRVGGELFF; CDR3nt: TGTGCCAGCAGCACCAGGGTGGGCGGGGAGCTGTTTTTT
d_gene: NA; abundance: few; j_gene: TRBJ1-2; v_gene: TRBV11-2; CDR3aa: CASSPGGYGYTF; CDR3nt: TGTGCCAGCAGCCCCGGGGGCTATGGCTACACCTTC
d_gene: NA; abundance: few; j_gene: TRBJ2-7; v_gene: TRBV27; CDR3aa: CASSSLTSSYEQYF; CDR3nt: TGTGCCAGCAGTTCTCTTACCAGCTCCTACGAGCAGTACTTC
d_gene: TRBD2; abundance: few; j_gene: TRBJ2-7; v_gene: TRBV4-2; CDR3aa: CASSQYKGLADYEQYF; CDR3nt: TGTGCCAGCAGCCAGTATAAGGGACTAGCGGACTACGAGCAGTACTTC
d_gene: TRBD1; abundance: NA; j_gene: TRBJ2-3; v_gene: TRBV4-2; CDR3aa: CASSQDFWRDRGTDTQYF; CDR3nt: TGTGCCAGCAGCCAAGATTTCTGGAGGGACAGGGGGACAGATACGCAGTATTTT
d_gene: TRBD1; abundance: many; j_gene: TRBJ2-7; v_gene: TRBV20-1; CDR3aa: CSARARDRVYEQYF; CDR3nt: TGCAGTGCTAGGGCCCGGGACAGGGTTTACGAGCAGTACTTC
d_gene: NA; abundance: many; j_gene: TRBJ2-7; v_gene: TRBV20-1; CDR3aa: CSARAAGAPYEQYF; CDR3nt: TGCAGTGCTAGAGCGGCAGGGGCCCCCTACGAGCAGTACTTC
d_gene: NA; abundance: NA; j_gene: TRBJ2-7; v_gene: TRBV4-1; CDR3aa: CASSQQSGVGYEQYF; CDR3nt: TGCGCCAGCAGCCAACAATCAGGGGTAGGCTACGAGCAGTACTTC
d_gene: NA; abundance: few; j_gene: TRBJ2-7; v_gene: TRBV7-2; CDR3aa: CASSLAPLGGRGYEQYF; CDR3nt: TGTGCCAGCAGCTTAGCCCCCCTGGGGGGTAGAGGCTACGAGCAGTACTTC
d_gene: TRBD1; abundance: NA; j_gene: TRBJ2-7; v_gene: TRBV24-1; CDR3aa: CATSDGTVSYEQYF; CDR3nt: TGTGCCACCAGTGATGGGACAGTCTCCTACGAGCAGTACTTC
d_gene: TRBD2; abundance: NA; j_gene: TRBJ2-1; v_gene: TRBV10-3; CDR3aa: CAISVTAGVGNEQFF; CDR3nt: TGTGCCATCAGTGTTACGGCGGGAGTGGGGAATGAGCAGTTCTTC
d_gene: NA; abundance: few; j_gene: TRBJ1-1; v_gene: TRBV14; CDR3aa: CASSQAGTGRRTEAFF; CDR3nt: TGTGCCAGCAGCCAAGCGGGTACGGGAAGGAGGACTGAAGCTTTCTTT
d_gene: NA; abundance: few; j_gene: TRBJ1-5; v_gene: TRBV28; CDR3aa: CASSFPGSNQPQHF; CDR3nt: TGTGCCAGCAGTTTTCCCGGTAGCAATCAGCCCCAGCATTTT
d_gene: NA; abundance: NA; j_gene: TRBJ2-3; v_gene: TRBV11-2; CDR3aa: CASSLPRQDSSTDTQYF; CDR3nt: TGTGCCAGCAGCTTGCCTAGACAGGACTCCTCCACAGATACGCAGTATTTT
d_gene: NA; abundance: few; j_gene: TRBJ2-7; v_gene: TRBV3-1; CDR3aa: CASSQDAVKGTYEQYF; CDR3nt: TGTGCCAGCAGCCAAGATGCGGTCAAAGGGACCTACGAGCAGTACTTC
d_gene: TRBD1; abundance: few; j_gene: TRBJ2-7; v_gene: TRBV6-5; CDR3aa: CASSSLSGQSSYEQYF; CDR3nt: TGTGCCAGCAGTTCCCTCTCGGGACAGAGCTCCTACGAGCAGTACTTC